This TCR beta chain was found in a study of blood T cell repertoires in COVID-19. Study context: PBMCs, B-cell-depleted T cells, or T cells were the source of the cDNA or gDNA that made up the material.

In the source study's methods: Nucleated cell counts were estimated from reference gene primer amplification. Some clones are missing from TCRdb's copy, which holds only in-frame ones; the method was immunoSEQ multiplex PCR. D and trimming come from the DNA, and the V and J calls and clone size come from that table. This table holds 300,000 or so clones, about 86% found once. Germline loops: CDR1 SNHLY, CDR2 FYNNEI. The CDR3 is 13 amino acids. V was pared by 5 bases and J by 0 bases, with 7 bases between. This clone showed up just a few times. This chain joins TRBV2 and TRBJ1-1; no definite D call. The clonotype was recovered from a woman in her thirties or forties with acute COVID-19. Sequencing was performed on PBMCs or T cells enriched from blood (not recorded which). CDR3 loop: CASSPMMNTEAFF. The CDR3, as DNA: TGTGCCAGCAGTCCTATGATGAACACTGAAGCTTTCTTT.